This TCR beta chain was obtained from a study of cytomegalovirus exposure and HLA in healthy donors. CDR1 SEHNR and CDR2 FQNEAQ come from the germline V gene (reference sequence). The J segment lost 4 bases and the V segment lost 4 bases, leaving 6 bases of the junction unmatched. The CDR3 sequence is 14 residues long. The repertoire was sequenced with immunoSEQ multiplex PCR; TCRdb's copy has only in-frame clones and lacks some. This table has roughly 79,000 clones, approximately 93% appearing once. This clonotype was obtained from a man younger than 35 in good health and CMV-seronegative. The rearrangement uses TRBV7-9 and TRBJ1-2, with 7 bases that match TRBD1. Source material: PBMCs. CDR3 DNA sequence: TGTGCCAGCAGCTCGACAGGGTATGGCTATGGCTACACCTTC. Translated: CASSSTGYGYGYTF.